This TCR beta chain is drawn from a study of persistence of HIV-infected CD4 T cells. About this clone itself: The target antigen is unknown.

Sequencing used immunoSEQ version 4 in survey mode. Clones were read by immunoSEQ multiplex PCR, and TCRdb kept only the in-frame ones, dropping some. The sample records about 43,000 clones, more than 75% being singletons. The ends were cut back, 0 bases at V and 5 bases at J, with 21 bases in the middle. CDR3 length: 17 residues. Germline V lookup: CDR1 SGHRS, CDR2 YFSETQ. Cells were stimulated with overlapping HIV-1 Gag 15-mer peptides. CD40L/CD69 double-negative CD45RO-high memory CD4+ T cells were collected. CD4+ T cell counts exceeded 400 cells/uL; CMV serology was positive. The chain employs TRBV5-1 and TRBJ2-7; TRBD1 is a possible D gene (5 bases). Sequenced material: CD4+ T cells sorted from PBMCs after roughly 18-hour stimulation, taken from a patient who received antiretroviral therapy. This clonotype was obtained from an adult man with HIV who was CMV-seropositive. This CDR3 is CASSLEHRAQGTDEQYF. In DNA, the CDR3 is TGCGCCAGCAGCTTGGAACACCGGGCCCAGGGAACCGACGAGCAGTACTTC.